This record covers a single T cell receptor beta chain. Its antigen remains unidentified. A read error may account for a junction end that differs from germline. Reading from cysteine to phenylalanine, the CDR3 counts 15 amino acids. Only the CDR3 region is kept as DNA, spanning 45 bases read in frame from base 1. Reading the germline V gene gives CDR1 SGHAT and CDR2 FQNNGV. This sample is part of a study of control samples from healthy donors and cancer patients (dated by TCRdb to the early 2020s). Receptor amplification or capture employed the immunoSEQ multiplex PCR assay. In its TCRdb copy, this immuneACCESS table keeps in-frame sequences only and misses some clones. Where compared with another copy, unresolved V genes explain less than half of these, and the others have no known cause. This sample gives 150,000 to 200,000 clones in total; less than 95% of them show up just once. In total, the top ten clones hold 11% to 15% of the sample.

Source material: PBMCs. Here the chain combines TRBV11-2 and TRBJ2-1, with a weak D call of TRBD1 (5 bases match). This TCR was sampled from a man aged 60 to 69 with colorectal cancer. The CDR3 protein: CVSRLLGRVENEQFF. The sequence in DNA is TGTGTCAGCAGACTCCTCGGCAGGGTAGAGAATGAGCAGTTCTTC.